This T cell receptor beta chain was found in a study of blood T cell repertoires in COVID-19. Study in general: T cells, B-cell-depleted T cells, or PBMCs provided the cDNA or gDNA that served as material.

The repertoire was sequenced with immunoSEQ multiplex PCR; TCRdb's copy has only in-frame clones and lacks some. Among some 250,000 clones listed, 70% to 75% were seen once. The CDR3 length is 14 residues. V was clipped by 4 bases and J by 1 base; unmatched bases: 3. CDR1 and CDR2 (germline): SNHLY, FYNNEI. Sequenced input: peripheral blood. This chain joins TRBV2 and TRBJ1-1, with 7 bases lining up with TRBD1. This TCR came from a woman older than 75 with acute or convalescent COVID-19. CDR3 loop: CASSVTGKNTEAFF. The DNA for the CDR3 is TGTGCCAGCAGTGTGACAGGGAAGAACACTGAAGCTTTCTTT.